The entry below gives a single T cell receptor beta chain sequence along with its context. Its antigen is still unknown. Qualities for individual bases were not recorded, and no much larger clone is one base off. Whole blood was collected in K2EDTA tubes by collaborating institutions according to the institutions' own protocols. For TCRbeta analysis, collaborator samples were shipped as frozen whole blood, as isolated PBMCs, or as DNA extracted from either sample type. TCRbeta CDR3 regions were amplified from genomic DNA by means of the immunoSEQ Assay, a bias-controlled multiplex PCR. Per the source publication's procedure: The number of nucleated cells in each sample was estimated from the amplification of reference gene primers within the assay. Sequence reads were collapsed and filtered to measure the absolute abundance of every unique TCRbeta CDR3 rearrangement. For each sample, productive Simpson clonality was calculated as the square root of Simpson's diversity index over productive rearrangements. TCRdb holds this immuneACCESS table with in-frame rearrangements only. Some clones are missing; in checked studies, unresolved V genes explain under half, and the rest has no known cause. V, J and clone size reflect that table, while D and trimming were determined from the DNA. The sample table records 40,000 to 50,000 clones; roughly 87% of these occur just once. The ten top clones hold approximately 4.3% of the sample.

This entry comes from a study of blood T cell repertoires in COVID-19 (dated by TCRdb to the early 2020s). Broadly, across the study: Samples covering the acute and convalescent phases of COVID-19 were provided by collaborators in the United States, Italy and Spain. The material from the prospective study consisted of cDNA or gDNA derived from T cells, B-cell-depleted T cells, or PBMCs. Subjects who had been exposed to COVID-19, were actively infected with it, or had recovered from it provided the deeply sampled blood TCRbeta repertoires that made up the dataset. A freely available public database, intended as a resource for researchers studying the immune response to SARS-CoV-2, is where the repertoires were released. The samples were drawn from two sources: the first 160 participants of the ongoing ImmuneRACE study, and 950 to 1,500 subjects contributed by 6 global collaborators. A de-identified subject ID, COVID-19 status, age in years and sex were almost always included in the sample metadata. Where HLA class I and class II types were available, the types were taken from metadata supplied by the sample provider, not from assay-based typing. Beyond this particular receptor, the publication reports: Clinical and demographic metadata were provided uncurated, with the amount varying by source and participant.

Counted from cysteine to phenylalanine, this CDR3 has 16 amino acids. Here the CDR3 DNA is all that survives: 48 bases in frame from base 1. CDR1 and CDR2 are drawn from the germline V gene: KGHSH, LQKENI. V gives up 0 bases and J gives up 1 base, and the segment between their germline ends measures 12 bases. The chain is assembled from TRBV18 and TRBJ1-1; a weak D assignment points to TRBD1 (6 bases agree). The sample was peripheral blood. This clonotype was sampled from a man in his sixties with acute or convalescent COVID-19. CDR3 reads: CASSPPTGQTNTEAFF. The base sequence is TGTGCCAGCTCACCACCGACCGGACAGACGAACACTGAAGCTTTCTTT. The full variable domain, completed from the reference TRBV18 and TRBJ1-1 proteins outside the CDR3, reads NAGVMQNPRHLVRRRGQEARLRCSPMKGHSHVYWYRQLPEEGLKFMVYLQKENIIDESGMPKERFSAEFPKEGPSILRIQQVVRGDSAAYFCASSPPTGQTNTEAFFGQGTRLTVV.